Reported below is one T cell receptor beta chain. Its matching antigen is unknown. TCRdb reworked the 5' RACE reads into one entry per CDR3 protein, no DNA. The table for this sample gives over 120,000 distinct CDR3 sequences. The source of the sample is a study of T cells expressing NK-cell markers. Study-wide background: There were seven HCMV-seropositive donors and one seronegative donor among the eight sequenced. Study-wide results and caveats: In a handful of donors, dominant clonotypes made up roughly 28.3-65% of CD3+CD56-NKG2C+ cells.

This CDR3 contains 14 residues. The V gene's germline CDR1 is MGHDK and CDR2 SYGVNS. This chain joins TRBV25-1 and TRBJ1-1; the D call of TRBD1 rests on TCRdb alone, since no DNA is present to check it. Sequenced material: blood T cells: a sorted CD56 or NKG2C T cell subset, CD4+ or CD8+ T cells, or bulk PBMC T cells (not recorded which). The TCR comes from a man younger than 35 in good health. The chain's CDR3 is CASSVGGRGAEAFF.